This passage covers 5 T cell receptor beta chains from one sample sequenced in a study of PD-1 blockade in classical Hodgkin lymphoma. There was relapse after autologous stem cell transplantation in every patient, and there was variation in brentuximab vedotin exposure. Produced via immunoSEQ multiplex PCR; TCRdb's table is partial and in-frame only. The data contain around 13,000 clones, 80% to 85% of them singletons. The sequences come from peripheral blood mononuclear cells (PBMCs), collected at baseline. The receptors were gathered from a human donor with classical Hodgkin lymphoma.

The CDR3 DNA sequence: TGTGCCAGCAGCTTAGATTCTGCTCACTATGGCTACACCTTC. Amino acids: CASSLDSAHYGYTF. The rearrangement uses TRBV7-8 and TRBJ1-2; D unresolved. The CDR3 length is 14 residues. Trimming stripped 1 base from V and 3 bases from J, with 9 bases between. In germline, CDR1 is SGHVS, CDR2 FQNEAQ.

The genes are TRBV28 and TRBJ2-5; the D call may be TRBD1 or TRBD2 (5 bases each). This CDR3 has 13 residues. From germline, CDR1 is MDHEN and CDR2 SYDVKM. The germline V and J ends were trimmed by 5 bases and 5 bases, with 12 bases remaining between them. CDR3 loop: CASSEGLRETQYF. The CDR3 DNA reads TGTGCCAGCAGTGAGGGGTTAAGGGAGACCCAGTACTTC.

This clone was seen a few times. The CDR3 nucleotides are TGTGCCAGTAGTATGGGGCGGACCACCGGGGAGCTGTTTTTT. Residues: CASSMGRTTGELFF. The chain couples TRBV19 to TRBJ2-2; a possible D gene is TRBD1 (5 bases). Germline V gives CDR1 LNHDA, CDR2 SQIVND (reference sequence). Trimming stripped 3 bases from V and 4 bases from J, with 9 bases between. There are 14 residues in the CDR3.

In DNA form, the CDR3 reads TGTGCCAGCTCACGCTCTAGGAGACTAGCGGGGGGGGGTTCCTACAATGAGCAGTTCTTC. It encodes CASSRSRRLAGGGSYNEQFF. The gene calls are TRBV18 and TRBJ2-1, with 14 bases fitting TRBD2. Trimming took 4 bases from V and 1 from J; bases not matched to a gene: 12. The CDR3 sequence is 20 residues long. Germline CDR1 KGHSH, CDR2 LQKENI.

The chain uses TRBV5-1 and TRBJ1-6; maybe TRBD1 (6 bases). Trimming stripped 0 bases from V and 7 bases from J, with 11 bases between. This CDR3 spans 15 amino acids. Per germline, CDR1 SGHRS and CDR2 YFSETQ. For the CDR3, the DNA is TGCGCCAGCAGCTTGGTGGGCAGGGGAAATTCACCCCTCCACTTT. It specifies CASSLVGRGNSPLHF. The whole variable domain, filled in from reference TRBV5-1 and TRBJ1-6, reads KAGVTQTPRYLIKTRGQQVTLSCSPISGHRSVSWYQQTPGQGLQFLFEYFSETQRNKGNFPGRFSGRQFSNSRSEMNVSTLELGDSALYLCASSLVGRGNSPLHFGNGTRLTVT.